Shown below are 17 T cell receptor beta chains from a single sample sequenced in a study. MiXCR, run by TCRdb on the 5' RACE reads, gives a single entry per CDR3 protein. The sample has around 57,000 distinct CDR3 sequences; around 28% are singletons. Sequencing input: tumor-infiltrating memory CD4+ T cells sorted from the breast tumor. Subset: memory CD4+ T cells, CD4+CD45RO+CD25-. The receptors derive from a female donor with breast cancer.

The J gene is TRBJ1-5, the V gene TRBV28; 7 bases line up with TRBD1. Losses at the gene ends were 5 bases for V and 3 bases for J; bases not matched to a gene: 19. The germline gives CDR1 MDHEN, CDR2 SYDVKM. This CDR3 is built from 19 residues. CDR3 protein: CASSLHRDSAGALNQPQHF. For the CDR3, the DNA is TGTGCCAGCAGTCTACATAGGGACAGCGCGGGGGCCCTCAATCAGCCCCAGCATTTT.

The chain uses TRBV3-1 and TRBJ2-1; 10 bases fit TRBD2. Germline loops: CDR1 LGHDT, CDR2 YNNKEL (reference sequence). The trim removed 1 base at V and 9 bases at J, leaving 0 bases unmatched. The CDR3 is 13 amino acids. CDR3 nucleotides: TGTGCCAGCAGCCAAGGACTAGCGGGTGAGCAGTTCTTC. Translation: CASSQGLAGEQFF.

This clonotype was seen more than once but under ten times. The chain recombines TRBV7-9 with TRBJ1-5; TRBD1 agrees at 8 bases. V lost 5 bases, J lost 5 bases, and 8 bases stayed unmatched. The CDR3 loop spans 15 amino acids. From germline, CDR1 is SEHNR and CDR2 FQNEAQ (reference sequence). CDR3 protein: CASSKTGAVHQPQHF. Here the CDR3 DNA reads TGTGCCAGCAGCAAGACAGGGGCAGTCCATCAGCCCCAGCATTTT.

This clonotype was seen more than once but under ten times. The rearrangement links TRBV4-3 to TRBJ1-1; D gene ambiguous. V shed 2 bases and J shed 0 bases, with 4 bases lying between them. Germline V lookup: CDR1 LGHNA, CDR2 YSLEER. The CDR3 length is 13 residues. The CDR3 DNA reads TGCGCCAGCAGCCAAACAATGAACACTGAAGCTTTCTTT. Amino acid sequence: CASSQTMNTEAFF.

Worth noting for this clonotype: The final CDR3 position lacks the conserved phenylalanine or tryptophan, pointing to a likely read error. The V gene is TRBV20-1, the J gene TRBJ2-1, with 9 positions matching TRBD1. Germline CDR1 is DFQATT and CDR2 is SNEGSKA (reference sequence). Trimming cost V 7 bases and J 3 bases; bases outside gene matches: 4. This CDR3 contains 13 residues. The CDR3 region is CSGTGVFYNEQFL. CDR3 DNA: TGCAGTGGGACAGGGGTGTTCTACAATGAGCAGTTCCTC.

The chain uses TRBV9 and TRBJ2-3, with no clear D. Germline V gene data show CDR1 as SGDLS and CDR2 as YYNGEE. The CDR3 length is 14 residues. Trimming stripped 1 base from V and 0 bases from J, with 6 bases between. Here the CDR3 reads CASSVNRSTDTQYF. CDR3 sequence (DNA): TGTGCCAGCAGCGTAAATAGGAGCACAGATACGCAGTATTTT.

Within the sample, this clonotype is medium-sized. The chain employs TRBV6-6 and TRBJ2-4; TRBD1 is a possible D gene (5 bases). This CDR3 contains 14 residues. The V end lost 6 bases, the J end lost 8 bases, and 17 bases lay between the germline ends. Germline V CDR1 and CDR2: MNHNY, SVGAGI (reference sequence). DNA of the CDR3: TGTGCCAGCAGCCTCCAGGGAATTGGAGACATTCAGTACTTC. It codes for CASSLQGIGDIQYF.

This chain joins TRBV11-3 and TRBJ2-2; TRBD2 matches at 10 bases. V lost 5 bases, J lost 4 bases, and 7 bases stayed unmatched. There are 16 residues in the CDR3. Germline CDR1 reads SGHNT; CDR2 reads YENEEA. The CDR3 sequence: CASSNPGLASTGELFF. The DNA of the CDR3 is TGTGCCAGCAGCAACCCGGGACTAGCGAGCACCGGGGAGCTGTTTTTT.

This chain joins TRBV10-3 and TRBJ1-1; D gene unclear. Germline-derived CDR1 and CDR2 are ENHRY and SYGVKD. This CDR3 has 12 amino acids. V dropped 8 bases and J dropped 0 bases, with 7 bases sitting between them. The CDR3 region is CAIRSLNTEAFF. The CDR3 bases are TGTGCCATCCGGTCACTGAACACTGAAGCTTTCTTT.

CDR3 loop: CSASIRAGAGGTTEAFF. The CDR3 DNA reads TGCAGTGCTAGTATACGGGCGGGGGCTGGAGGGACCACTGAAGCTTTCTTT. The V and J genes are TRBV20-1 and TRBJ1-1, with D perhaps TRBD1 (6 bases). CDR3 length: 17 amino acids. CDR1 and CDR2 (germline): DFQATT, SNEGSKA (reference sequence). The V end was cut by 3 bases, the J end by 4 bases, with 24 bases between.

Only a few counts were recorded for this clonotype. This chain links TRBV5-5 with TRBJ2-3, with D uncertain. The CDR3 runs 13 residues. Germline CDR1 and CDR2: SGHKS and YYEKEE (reference sequence). The V end lost 3 bases, the J end lost 4 bases, and 9 bases lay between the germline ends. This CDR3 is CASSSPVADTQYF. The CDR3 DNA reads as TGTGCCAGCAGCTCCCCTGTGGCAGATACGCAGTATTTT.

This clonotype was observed a handful of times. The chain has TRBV10-3 and TRBJ1-5, with D uncertain. Trimming shortened V by 0 bases and J by 6 bases, and 9 bases separated the two germline ends. Germline assignment: CDR1 ENHRY and CDR2 SYGVKD. This CDR3 has 14 residues. CDR3 sequence (DNA): TGTGCCATCAGTGAGTCTACGAGCGGTCAGCCCCAGCATTTT. Its protein product is CAISESTSGQPQHF.

This clonotype was seen more than once but under ten times. The chain employs TRBV7-9 and TRBJ2-2; D might be TRBD2 (5 bases). V was trimmed by 0 bases and J by 6 bases, leaving 8 bases between them. Looked up from germline, CDR1 is SEHNR and CDR2 is FQNEAQ (reference sequence). This CDR3 contains 14 residues. The CDR3 sequence is CASSLAGAAGELFF. DNA of the CDR3: TGTGCCAGCAGCTTAGCGGGAGCGGCCGGGGAGCTGTTTTTT.

This chain links TRBV30 with TRBJ1-4; D may be TRBD1 (5 bases). V lost 8 bases and J 0 bases, leaving 10 bases between the germline ends. The germline CDR1 and CDR2 sequences are GTSNPN and SVGIG (reference sequence). This CDR3 has 13 residues. The CDR3 loop is CAHRGATNEKLFF. The CDR3 nucleotides read TGTGCCCACAGAGGGGCAACTAATGAAAAACTGTTTTTT.

The CDR3 spells CATSRDFGVVNEQFF. CDR3 DNA: TGTGCCACCAGCAGAGATTTCGGTGTTGTCAATGAGCAGTTCTTC. This chain uses TRBV15 with TRBJ2-1; D not resolved. V was shortened by 0 bases and J by 6 bases, with 12 bases between the two germline ends. This CDR3 has 15 amino acids. From germline, CDR1 is LNHNV and CDR2 YYDKDF (reference sequence).

In its sample, this clonotype was seen a few times. J is TRBJ2-3 and V is TRBV7-2; D ambiguous. V shed 4 bases and J shed 2 bases, with 10 bases lying between them. The CDR3 sequence is 14 residues long. Germline V gene lookup returns CDR1 SGHTA and CDR2 FQGNSA. The CDR3 region has the DNA TGTGCCAGCAGCTCCTACCTCCTCACAGATACGCAGTATTTT. This translates into CASSSYLLTDTQYF.

The genes are TRBV5-1 and TRBJ1-1; D remains ambiguous. CDR3 length: 13 amino acids. V was cut by 7 bases and J by 3 bases, with 13 bases left in between. Germline CDR1 SGHRS, CDR2 YFSETQ. CDR3 sequence: CASGIGLDTEAFF. The CDR3 nucleotides read TGCGCCAGCGGCATAGGGCTGGACACTGAAGCTTTCTTT.